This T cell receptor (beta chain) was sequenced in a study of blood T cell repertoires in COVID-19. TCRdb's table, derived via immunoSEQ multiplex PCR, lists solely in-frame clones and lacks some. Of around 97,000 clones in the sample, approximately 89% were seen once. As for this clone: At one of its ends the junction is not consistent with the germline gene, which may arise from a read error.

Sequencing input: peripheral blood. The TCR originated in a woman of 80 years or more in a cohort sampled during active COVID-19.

The CDR3 sequence: CASSYEGLKTSERFF. Here the CDR3 DNA reads TGTGCCAGCAGTTACGAGGGACTGAAAACTTCGGAGCGGTTCTTC. The chain recombines TRBV6-5 with TRBJ2-1, with D maybe TRBD2 (6 bases). This CDR3 spans 15 amino acids. Germline CDR1 and CDR2: MNHEY and SVGAGI.